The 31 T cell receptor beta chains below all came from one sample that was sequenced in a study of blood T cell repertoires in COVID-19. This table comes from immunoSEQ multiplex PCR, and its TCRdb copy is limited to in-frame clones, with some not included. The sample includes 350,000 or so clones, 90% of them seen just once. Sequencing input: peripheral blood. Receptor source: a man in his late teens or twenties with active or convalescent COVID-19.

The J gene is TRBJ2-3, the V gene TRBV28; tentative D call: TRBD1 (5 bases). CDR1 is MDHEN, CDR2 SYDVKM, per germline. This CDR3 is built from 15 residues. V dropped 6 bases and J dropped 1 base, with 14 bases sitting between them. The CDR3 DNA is TGTGCCAGCAGGGGGTCGACAGCCGGCACAGATACGCAGTATTTT. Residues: CASRGSTAGTDTQYF.

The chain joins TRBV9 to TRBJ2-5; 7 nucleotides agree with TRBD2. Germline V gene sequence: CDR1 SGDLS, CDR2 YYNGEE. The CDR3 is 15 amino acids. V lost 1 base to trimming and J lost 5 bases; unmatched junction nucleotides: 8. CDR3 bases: TGTGCCAGCAGCGTAACGGCGGGAGCTGTGGAGACCCAGTACTTC. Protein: CASSVTAGAVETQYF.

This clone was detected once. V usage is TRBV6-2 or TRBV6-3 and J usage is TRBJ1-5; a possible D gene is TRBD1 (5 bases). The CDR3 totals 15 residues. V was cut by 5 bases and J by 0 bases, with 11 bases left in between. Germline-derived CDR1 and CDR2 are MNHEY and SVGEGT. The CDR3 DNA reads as TGTGCCAGCAGTGGTAGGGGCAATAGCAATCAGCCCCAGCATTTT. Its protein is CASSGRGNSNQPQHF.

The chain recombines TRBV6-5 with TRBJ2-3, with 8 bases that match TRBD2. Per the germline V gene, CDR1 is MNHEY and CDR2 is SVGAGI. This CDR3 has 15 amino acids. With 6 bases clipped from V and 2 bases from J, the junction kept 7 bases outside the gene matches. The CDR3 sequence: CASRLWREVTDTQYF. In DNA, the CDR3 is TGTGCCAGCAGGCTATGGCGGGAGGTCACAGATACGCAGTATTTT.

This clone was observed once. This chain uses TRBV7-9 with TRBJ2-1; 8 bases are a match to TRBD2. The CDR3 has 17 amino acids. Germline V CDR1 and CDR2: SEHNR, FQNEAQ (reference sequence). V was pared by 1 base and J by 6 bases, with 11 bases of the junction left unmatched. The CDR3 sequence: CASSLEGGRRRSNEQFF. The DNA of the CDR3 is TGTGCCAGCAGCTTAGAAGGCGGGAGGCGGAGGAGCAATGAGCAGTTCTTC.

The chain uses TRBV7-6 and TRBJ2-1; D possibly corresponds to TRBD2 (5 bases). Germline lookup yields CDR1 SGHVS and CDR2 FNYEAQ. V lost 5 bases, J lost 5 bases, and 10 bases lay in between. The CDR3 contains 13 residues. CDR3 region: CASSPGTHNEQFF. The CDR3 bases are TGTGCCAGCAGCCCGGGAACTCACAATGAGCAGTTCTTC.

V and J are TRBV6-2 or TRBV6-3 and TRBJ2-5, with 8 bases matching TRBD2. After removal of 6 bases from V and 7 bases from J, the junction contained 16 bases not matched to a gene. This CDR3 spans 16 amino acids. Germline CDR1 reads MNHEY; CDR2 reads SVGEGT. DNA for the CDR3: TGTGCCAGCAGCCTCGCCAGCGGGGGTCTTTTAGGGACCCAGTACTTC. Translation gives CASSLASGGLLGTQYF.

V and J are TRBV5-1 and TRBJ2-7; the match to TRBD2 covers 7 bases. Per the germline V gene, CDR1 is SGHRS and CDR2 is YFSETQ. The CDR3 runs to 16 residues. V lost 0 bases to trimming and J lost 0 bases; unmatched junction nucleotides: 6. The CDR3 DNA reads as TGCGCCAGCAGCTTGGCCGGGGGGTTCCCCTCCTACGAGCAGTACTTC. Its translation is CASSLAGGFPSYEQYF.

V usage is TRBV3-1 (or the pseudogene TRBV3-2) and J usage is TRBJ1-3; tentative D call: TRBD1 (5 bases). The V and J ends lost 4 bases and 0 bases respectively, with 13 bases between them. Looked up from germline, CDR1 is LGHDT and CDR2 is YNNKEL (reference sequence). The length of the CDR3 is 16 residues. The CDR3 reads CASSLRGYDSGNTIYF. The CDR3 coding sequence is TGTGCCAGCAGCCTAAGGGGTTACGACTCTGGAAACACCATATATTTT.

The CDR3 here is CASRGRGEAFF. CDR3 in DNA: TGTGCCAGCAGAGGACGGGGTGAAGCTTTCTTT. The chain uses TRBV12-3 or TRBV12-4 and TRBJ1-1; D gene uncertain. The CDR3 runs 11 residues. The V end was cut by 6 bases, the J end by 7 bases, with 9 bases between.

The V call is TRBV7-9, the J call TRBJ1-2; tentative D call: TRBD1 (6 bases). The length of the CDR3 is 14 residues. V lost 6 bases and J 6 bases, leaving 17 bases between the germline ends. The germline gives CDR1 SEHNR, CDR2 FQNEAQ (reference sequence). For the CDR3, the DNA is TGTGCCAGCAGGCCGGGGAACAGGGAAGATGGCTACACCTTC. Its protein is CASRPGNREDGYTF.

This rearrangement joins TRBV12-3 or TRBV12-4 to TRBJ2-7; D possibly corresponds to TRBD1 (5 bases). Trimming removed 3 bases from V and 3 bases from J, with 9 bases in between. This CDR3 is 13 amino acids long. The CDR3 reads CASSLDTYYEQYF. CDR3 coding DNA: TGTGCCAGCAGTTTGGACACCTACTACGAGCAGTACTTC.

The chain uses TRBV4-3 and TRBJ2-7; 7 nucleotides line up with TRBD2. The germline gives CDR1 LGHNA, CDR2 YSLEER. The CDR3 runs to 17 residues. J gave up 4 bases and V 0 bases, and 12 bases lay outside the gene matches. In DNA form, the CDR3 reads TGCGCCAGCAGCCAAGATTGGCGGGGGAGTAGCAATTACGAGCAGTACTTC. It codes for CASSQDWRGSSNYEQYF.

CDR3 region: CASSRGQAGGNTGELFF. CDR3 bases: TGTGCCAGCTCACGTGGACAGGCTGGAGGTAACACCGGGGAGCTGTTTTTT. The chain uses TRBV18 and TRBJ2-2, with 7 bases aligning to TRBD1. The CDR3 covers 17 residues. With 4 bases clipped from V and 2 bases from J, the junction kept 10 bases outside the gene matches. Germline V CDR1 and CDR2: KGHSH, LQKENI.

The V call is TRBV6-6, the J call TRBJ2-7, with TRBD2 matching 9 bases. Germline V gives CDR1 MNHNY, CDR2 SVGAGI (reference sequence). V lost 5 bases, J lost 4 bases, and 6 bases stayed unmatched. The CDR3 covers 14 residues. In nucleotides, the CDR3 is TGTGCCAGCAGTACGACTAGCGGAGAGTACGAGCAGTACTTC. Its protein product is CASSTTSGEYEQYF.

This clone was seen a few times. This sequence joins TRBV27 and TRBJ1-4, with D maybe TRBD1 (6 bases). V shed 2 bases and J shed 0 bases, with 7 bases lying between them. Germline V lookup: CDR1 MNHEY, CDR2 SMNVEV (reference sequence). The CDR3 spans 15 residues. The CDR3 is CASSLGQTTNEKLFF. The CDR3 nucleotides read TGTGCCAGCAGTTTAGGACAGACAACTAATGAAAAACTGTTTTTT.

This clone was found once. This CDR3 is CASSPTGHLSNQPQHF. CDR3 DNA sequence: TGTGCCAGCTCACCAACGGGACACCTTAGCAATCAGCCCCAGCATTTT. The chain links TRBV18 to TRBJ1-5; tentative D call: TRBD1 (6 bases). Germline V lookup: CDR1 KGHSH, CDR2 LQKENI. Trimming shortened V by 2 bases and J by 0 bases, and 11 bases separated the two germline ends. The CDR3 loop spans 16 amino acids.

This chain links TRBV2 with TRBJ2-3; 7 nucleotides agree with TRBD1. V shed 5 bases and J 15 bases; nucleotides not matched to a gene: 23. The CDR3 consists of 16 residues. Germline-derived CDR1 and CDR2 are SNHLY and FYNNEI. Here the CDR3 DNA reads TGTGCCAGCAGTCCGAGACAGGGCAGCGTAGATTTACACACCTATTTT. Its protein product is CASSPRQGSVDLHTYF.

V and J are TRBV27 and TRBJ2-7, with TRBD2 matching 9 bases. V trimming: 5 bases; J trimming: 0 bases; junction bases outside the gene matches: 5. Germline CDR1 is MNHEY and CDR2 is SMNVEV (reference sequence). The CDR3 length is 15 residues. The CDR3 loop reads CASSPGLASSYEQYF. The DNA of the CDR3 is TGTGCCAGCAGTCCGGGACTAGCCTCCTCCTACGAGCAGTACTTC.

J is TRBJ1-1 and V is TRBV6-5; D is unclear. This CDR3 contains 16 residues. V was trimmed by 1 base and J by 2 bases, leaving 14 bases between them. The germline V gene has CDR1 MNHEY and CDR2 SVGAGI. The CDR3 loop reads CASSYLTAGSNTEAFF. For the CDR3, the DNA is TGTGCCAGCAGTTACTTGACCGCGGGATCCAACACTGAAGCTTTCTTT.

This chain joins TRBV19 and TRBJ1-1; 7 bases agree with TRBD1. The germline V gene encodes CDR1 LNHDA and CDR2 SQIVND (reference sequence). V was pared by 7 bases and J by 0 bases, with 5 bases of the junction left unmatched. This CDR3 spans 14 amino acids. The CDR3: CASMPGTVNTEAFF. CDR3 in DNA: TGTGCCAGTATGCCCGGGACAGTGAACACTGAAGCTTTCTTT.

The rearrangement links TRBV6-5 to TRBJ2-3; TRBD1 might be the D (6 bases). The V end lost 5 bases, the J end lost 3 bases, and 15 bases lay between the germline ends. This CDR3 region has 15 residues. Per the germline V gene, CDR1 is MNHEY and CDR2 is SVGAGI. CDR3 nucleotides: TGTGCCAGCAGTCTAGGGCAGGGGCAGACAGATACGCAGTATTTT. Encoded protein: CASSLGQGQTDTQYF.

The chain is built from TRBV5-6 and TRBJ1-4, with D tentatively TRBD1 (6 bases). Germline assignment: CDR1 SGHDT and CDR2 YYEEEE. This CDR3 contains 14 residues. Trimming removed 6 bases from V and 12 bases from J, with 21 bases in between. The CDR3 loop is CASTPGAGDYELFF. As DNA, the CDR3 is TGTGCCAGCACCCCCGGGGCAGGGGATTATGAACTGTTTTTT.

The CDR3 protein is CASSPPGLRSNQPQHF. The CDR3 nucleotides read TGTGCCAGCAGCCCTCCAGGGCTCCGTAGCAATCAGCCCCAGCATTTT. The chain has TRBV28 and TRBJ1-5; D is possibly TRBD1 (5 bases). Trimming took off 6 bases at V and 0 bases at J, with 15 bases between the two ends. Germline assignment: CDR1 MDHEN and CDR2 SYDVKM. The CDR3 extends over 16 amino acids.

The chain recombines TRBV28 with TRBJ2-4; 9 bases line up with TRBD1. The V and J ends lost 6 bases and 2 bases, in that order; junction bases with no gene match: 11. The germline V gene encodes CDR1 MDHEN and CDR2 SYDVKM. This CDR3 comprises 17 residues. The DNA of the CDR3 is TGTGCCAGCAGCCTAACAGGGGGCGGGGGATCCAAAAACATTCAGTACTTC. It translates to CASSLTGGGGSKNIQYF.

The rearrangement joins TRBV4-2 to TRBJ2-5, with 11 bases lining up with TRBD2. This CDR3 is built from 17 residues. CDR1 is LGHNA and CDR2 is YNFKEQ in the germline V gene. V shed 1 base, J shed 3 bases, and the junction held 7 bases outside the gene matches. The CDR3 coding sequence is TGTGCCAGCAGCCAAGCCACCAAACTAGCGGGGGAAGAGACCCAGTACTTC. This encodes CASSQATKLAGEETQYF.

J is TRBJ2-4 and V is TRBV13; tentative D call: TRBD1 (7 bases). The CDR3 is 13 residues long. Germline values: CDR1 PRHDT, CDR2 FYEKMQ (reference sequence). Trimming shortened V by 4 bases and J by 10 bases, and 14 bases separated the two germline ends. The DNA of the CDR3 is TGTGCCAGCAGCTCGCGCGGGACAGTAATTCAGTACTTC. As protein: CASSSRGTVIQYF.

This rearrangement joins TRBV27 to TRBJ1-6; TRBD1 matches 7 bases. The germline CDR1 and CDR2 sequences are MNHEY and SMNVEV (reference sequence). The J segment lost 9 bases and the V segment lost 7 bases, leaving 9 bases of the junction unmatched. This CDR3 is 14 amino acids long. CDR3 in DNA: TGTGCCAGCAACACCCGGACAGGTTCTTCACCCCTCCACTTT. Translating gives CASNTRTGSSPLHF.

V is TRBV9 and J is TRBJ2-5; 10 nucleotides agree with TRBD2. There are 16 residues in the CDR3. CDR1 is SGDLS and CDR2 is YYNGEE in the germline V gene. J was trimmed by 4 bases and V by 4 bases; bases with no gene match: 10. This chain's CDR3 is CASSQAGGPFGETQYF. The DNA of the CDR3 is TGTGCCAGCAGCCAAGCGGGGGGGCCGTTTGGAGAGACCCAGTACTTC. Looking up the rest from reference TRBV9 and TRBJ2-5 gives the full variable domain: DSGVTQTPKHLITATGQRVTLRCSPRSGDLSVYWYQQSLDQGLQFLIQYYNGEERAKGNILERFSAQQFPDLHSELNLSSLELGDSALYFCASSQAGGPFGETQYFGPGTRLLVL.

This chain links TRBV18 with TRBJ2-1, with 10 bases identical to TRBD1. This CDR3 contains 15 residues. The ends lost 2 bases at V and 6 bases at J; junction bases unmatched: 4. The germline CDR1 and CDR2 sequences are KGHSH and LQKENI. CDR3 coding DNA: TGTGCCAGCTCACCAGCCGGGACAGGGGCCAATGAGCAGTTCTTC. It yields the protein CASSPAGTGANEQFF.

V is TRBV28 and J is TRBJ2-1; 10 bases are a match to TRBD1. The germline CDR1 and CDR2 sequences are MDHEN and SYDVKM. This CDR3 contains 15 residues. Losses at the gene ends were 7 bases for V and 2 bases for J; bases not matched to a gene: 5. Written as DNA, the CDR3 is TGTGCCAGCAACGACAGGGGGCCGACCTACAATGAGCAGTTCTTC. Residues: CASNDRGPTYNEQFF.